Listed below are T cell receptor beta chains from one sample, sequenced in a study of blood T cell repertoires in COVID-19. Profiling relied on immunoSEQ multiplex PCR, and the TCRdb table lists in-frame clones only, not all of them. The repertoire holds under 300,000 clones, with more than 75% as singletons. Source material: peripheral blood. These receptors were collected from a man older than 75 with acute or convalescent COVID-19. CDR3s include the opening cysteine and the closing phenylalanine or tryptophan. The order of the fields is V gene, D gene, J gene, CDR3 protein. D genes are given only for firm matches.

TRBV9,-,TRBJ2-1,CASSSTTKANEQFF
TRBV4-3,-,TRBJ1-4,CASSRAGEKLFF
TRBV7-9,TRBD1,TRBJ2-2,CASRPPGTGNTGELFF
TRBV3-1/TRBV3-2,TRBD1,TRBJ2-3,CASSPWTGGFPDTQYF
TRBV6-5,-,TRBJ2-7,CASSYSGVVSSYEQYF
TRBV5-1,-,TRBJ2-7,CASSLTVTYEQYF
TRBV5-1,-,TRBJ2-5,CASSSSVRGGETQYF
TRBV9,TRBD2,TRBJ2-3,CASSVRGTSGGPSTDTQYF
TRBV21-1,-,TRBJ2-7,CASSSRTGRYEQYF
TRBV5-4,-,TRBJ2-5,CASSFHGVETQYF
TRBV6-1,TRBD1,TRBJ2-1,CASSVQGPSSYNEQFF
TRBV28,-,TRBJ2-7,CASNGLGSPISYEQYF
TRBV9,-,TRBJ2-7,CASSVGPGLQVEQYF
TRBV11-3,-,TRBJ2-1,CASSFGGAPRNEQFF
TRBV3-1/TRBV3-2,-,TRBJ1-5,CASSQEGQGSQPQHF
TRBV18,-,TRBJ2-3,CASSSTDTQYF
TRBV25-1,-,TRBJ1-2,CASSGAGTNYGYTF
TRBV5-1,TRBD1,TRBJ1-2,CASSLEPGQVPGYGYTF
TRBV19,TRBD1,TRBJ2-7,CASSITGQGAYEQYF
TRBV10-3,TRBD2,TRBJ2-7,CAISGSKSGGTYEQYF
TRBV21-1,-,TRBJ1-3,CASSKVTFRNTIYF
TRBV5-1,-,TRBJ2-2,CASSLEGLGELFF
TRBV25-1,-,TRBJ1-5,CASAQAGRLSNQPQHF
TRBV6-5,TRBD1,TRBJ1-2,CASRRQGARNYGYTF
TRBV19,TRBD1,TRBJ1-2,CASTKGQGAFWYGYTF
TRBV6-5,-,TRBJ1-2,CASSLGQNYGYTF
TRBV5-4,TRBD1,TRBJ1-5,CASSEGQGNQPQHF
TRBV28,-,TRBJ1-5,CASSLIGLGGDQPQHF
TRBV5-1,-,TRBJ2-2,CASSLSPSTGELFF
TRBV2,TRBD1,TRBJ1-1,CAGNKGGALNTEAFF
TRBV7-9,-,TRBJ1-2,CASSPSGGRDYGYTF
TRBV2,TRBD2,TRBJ2-1,CASRPTSGGAKFF
TRBV28,TRBD1,TRBJ1-4,CASSFQGAVTNEKLFF
TRBV28,TRBD1,TRBJ2-5,CASSSTGVGETQYF
TRBV5-4,TRBD2,TRBJ2-1,CASSSGLDYNEQFF
TRBV28,TRBD1,TRBJ1-2,CASSFVGTGGDYGYTF
TRBV11-2,-,TRBJ1-5,CASSLDPGQPQHF
TRBV11-2,-,TRBJ2-5,CASSFSRETFKETQYF
TRBV6-2/TRBV6-3,TRBD1,TRBJ1-5,CASSGTGGSQPQHF
TRBV5-4,-,TRBJ2-1,CASSFSNSNNEQFF
TRBV18,TRBD1,TRBJ1-2,CASSPPQGGLYGYTF
TRBV7-6,-,TRBJ2-4,CASSSILGARGIQYF